The TCR beta chain described here comes from a study of cytomegalovirus exposure and HLA in healthy donors. Worth noting for this clone: Its specificity is unknown.

60 Vbeta and 13 Jbeta primers were used in PCR. Authors' data handling: Some 11 million of the roughly 80 million unique TCR beta chains counted in a later analysis were shared. Repertoires were generated with immunoSEQ multiplex PCR, while TCRdb's copy carries only in-frame clones and drops some. That table supplies the V and J calls and clone size; D and trimming were determined from the DNA. The top ten clones hold approximately 8% of a sample with 150,000 or so clones, roughly 77% of them seen once. Study-level results: Several of the most significant clusters appeared, in a later analysis, to be linked to common viral pathogens. Productive status was seen about 90% or about 30% of the time for most TCR beta V segments in an earlier analysis.

The CDR3 extends over 14 amino acids. CDR1 is LNHDA, CDR2 SQIVND, per germline (reference sequence). The germline V and J ends were trimmed by 3 bases and 10 bases, with 16 bases remaining between them. Sequences were obtained from PBMCs. The chain recombines TRBV19 with TRBJ1-3; D is possibly TRBD1 (6 bases). This receptor was identified in a man aged 25-45 years in good health and CMV-seropositive. The CDR3 region is CASSIPDSEVTIYF. The CDR3 DNA reads TGTGCCAGTAGTATCCCGGACAGCGAAGTAACCATATATTTT.